This record covers a single T cell receptor (beta chain). As yet, its antigen is unknown. Germline V lookup: CDR1 MGHRA, CDR2 YSYEKL. V lost 0 bases and J lost 4; bases outside the gene matches: 7. This CDR3 has 16 amino acids. This sample was included in a study of regulatory dendritic cells for organ transplantation. Repertoires were generated with immunoSEQ multiplex PCR, while TCRdb's copy carries only in-frame clones and drops some. This table has some 13,000 clones, about 79% appearing once. Allogeneic regulatory or mature dendritic cells were co-cultured for roughly five days with CFSE-labeled sorted T cells at 1:10. General study findings and limits: Naive CD4+ and CD8+ repertoires were highly diverse; memory CD8+ was most oligoclonal.

The rearrangement uses TRBV4-1 and TRBJ2-3, with TRBD1 matching over 7 bases. Specimen: naive CD4+ T cells from blood cultured with regulatory dendritic cells. The subset here: CD45RA+ naive T cells. The clonotype comes from a human donor in good health. The CDR3 is CASSQDVGGGSDTQYF. The CDR3 nucleotides are TGCGCCAGCAGCCAAGATGTAGGGGGCGGCTCAGATACGCAGTATTTT.